This TCR beta chain was captured by sequencing in a study of cytomegalovirus exposure and HLA in healthy donors. 60 Vbeta and 13 Jbeta primers were used in PCR. Profiling relied on immunoSEQ multiplex PCR, and the TCRdb table lists in-frame clones only, not all of them. The sample gives 100,000 to 150,000 clones, 70% to 85% of which show up once; 13% is in the top ten. On this clone: Its target is not known.

CDR3 length equals 12 residues. V was pared by 8 bases and J by 2 bases, with 2 bases of the junction left unmatched. CDR1 and CDR2 from the germline V gene are WSHSY and SAAADI. Points from the study as a whole: Evidence from a later analysis indicated that most CMV-associated TCR beta chains looked HLA-restricted. The study had only CMV serostatus as immune exposure information.

The receptor's source is a woman aged 35 to 49 in good health and CMV-seropositive. The chain carries TRBV10-2 and TRBJ2-5; 7 bases are shared with TRBD1. Sequenced material: PBMCs. CDR3: CASGTAQETQYF. The CDR3 bases are TGCGCCAGCGGGACAGCACAAGAGACCCAGTACTTC.